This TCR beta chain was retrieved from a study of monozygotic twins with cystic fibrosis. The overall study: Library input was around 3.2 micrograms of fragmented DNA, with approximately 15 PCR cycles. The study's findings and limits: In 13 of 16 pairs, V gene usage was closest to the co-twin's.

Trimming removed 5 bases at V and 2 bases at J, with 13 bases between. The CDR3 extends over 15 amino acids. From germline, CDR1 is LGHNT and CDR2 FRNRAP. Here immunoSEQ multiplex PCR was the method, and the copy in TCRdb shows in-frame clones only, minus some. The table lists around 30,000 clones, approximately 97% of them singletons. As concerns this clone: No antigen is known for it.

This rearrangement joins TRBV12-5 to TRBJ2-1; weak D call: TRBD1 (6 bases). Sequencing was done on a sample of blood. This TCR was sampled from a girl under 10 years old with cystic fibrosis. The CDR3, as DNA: TGTGCTAGTGGTGAGGGGGTGGGCGCCTACAATGAGCAGTTCTTC. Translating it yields CASGEGVGAYNEQFF. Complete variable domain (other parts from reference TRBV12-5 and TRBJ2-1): DARVTQTPRHKVTEMGQEVTMRCQPILGHNTVFWYRQTMMQGLELLAYFRNRAPLDDSGMPKDRFSAEMPDATLATLKIQPSEPRDSAVYFCASGEGVGAYNEQFFGPGTRLTVL.